Each of the 32 T cell receptor beta chains below was sequenced from the same sample in a study. TCRdb called the RT-PCR reads again in MiXCR, with one record for every CDR3 protein. The data hold about 680,000 distinct CDR3 sequences, with 14% observed a single time. The sample taken for sequencing was memory CD4+ T cells from blood. Receptor source: a female donor in good health, serving as a healthy control.

This clonotype was seen ten or more times. The CDR3 spells CASSLALAGGGETQYF. The CDR3 DNA is TGTGCCAGCAGTTTGGCCCTAGCGGGAGGAGGAGAGACCCAGTACTTC. V and J are TRBV12-3 or TRBV12-4 and TRBJ2-5, with 11 bases lining up with TRBD2. The length of the CDR3 is 16 residues. V shed 3 bases, J shed 4 bases, and the junction held 7 bases outside the gene matches.

This clonotype occurred a few times. The rearrangement joins TRBV12-3 or TRBV12-4 to TRBJ2-3; D not resolved. V dropped 5 bases and J dropped 2 bases, with 14 bases sitting between them. CDR3 length: 15 residues. The CDR3 loop reads CASSGLERDTDTQYF. In DNA form, the CDR3 reads TGTGCCAGCAGTGGCCTTGAGCGAGACACAGATACGCAGTATTTT.

This clonotype was found a few times. This chain uses TRBV6-1 with TRBJ2-5; D is unclear. The CDR3 sequence is 14 residues long. The germline V gene encodes CDR1 MNHNS and CDR2 SASEGT. The germline V and J ends were trimmed by 4 bases and 3 bases, with 12 bases remaining between them. The CDR3 DNA is TGTGCCAGCAGTGTGAGCAGGAACGAAGAGACCCAGTACTTC. Protein: CASSVSRNEETQYF.

The V gene is TRBV12-3 or TRBV12-4, the J gene TRBJ1-5, with 9 positions matching TRBD1. The CDR3 consists of 17 residues. The V segment lost 5 bases and the J segment 0 bases; nucleotides outside the gene matches: 8. The CDR3 region is CASSHTGQGFSNQPQHF. CDR3 DNA: TGTGCCAGCAGTCACACGGGACAGGGATTTAGCAATCAGCCCCAGCATTTT.

This clonotype occurred many times. The V call is TRBV9, the J call TRBJ2-3; 8 positions match TRBD2. V shed 4 bases, J shed 4 bases, and the junction held 11 bases outside the gene matches. The CDR3 consists of 16 residues. Germline-derived CDR1 and CDR2 are SGDLS and YYNGEE. For the CDR3, the DNA is TGTGCCAGCAGCCCCGGACCGGGGGGGGGGTCAGATACGCAGTATTTT. It is translated as CASSPGPGGGSDTQYF.

This clonotype has just a few counts. The chain has TRBV6-2 or TRBV6-3 and TRBJ2-2; 8 bases line up with TRBD1. V was pared by 5 bases and J by 7 bases, with 3 bases of the junction left unmatched. There are 13 residues in the CDR3. Per the germline V gene, CDR1 is MNHEY and CDR2 is SVGEGT. The CDR3 loop reads CASSRTGLGELFF. In DNA form, the CDR3 reads TGTGCCAGCAGTAGGACAGGGCTCGGGGAGCTGTTTTTT.

The chain has TRBV5-1 and TRBJ1-1, with 10 bases identical to TRBD1. Unmatched junction bases numbered 2, after V lost 0 bases and J lost 0 bases. The CDR3 is 16 residues long. The germline V gene encodes CDR1 SGHRS and CDR2 YFSETQ. CDR3 sequence reads: CASSLGQGAMNTEAFF. Here the CDR3 DNA reads TGCGCCAGCAGCTTGGGACAGGGGGCAATGAACACTGAAGCTTTCTTT. Full variable domain (missing parts from reference TRBV5-1 and TRBJ1-1): KAGVTQTPRYLIKTRGQQVTLSCSPISGHRSVSWYQQTPGQGLQFLFEYFSETQRNKGNFPGRFSGRQFSNSRSEMNVSTLELGDSALYLCASSLGQGAMNTEAFFGQGTRLTVV.

This clonotype was counted only a few times. V usage is TRBV7-6 and J usage is TRBJ2-5; D is undetermined. Trimming took 2 bases from V and 1 from J, leaving 11 bases between them. Germline CDR1 SGHVS, CDR2 FNYEAQ. The CDR3 spans 15 residues. The CDR3 region is CASSLIRGSQETQYF. In nucleotides, the CDR3 is TGTGCCAGCAGCTTAATTCGCGGCAGCCAAGAGACCCAGTACTTC.

This sequence joins TRBV25-1 and TRBJ1-6, with 9 positions matching TRBD1. The CDR3 extends over 14 amino acids. Germline V gene lookup returns CDR1 MGHDK and CDR2 SYGVNS. V was clipped by 10 bases and J by 10 bases; unmatched bases: 11. CDR3 amino acids: CATQPGQGGSPLHF. The CDR3, as DNA: TGTGCCACTCAACCGGGACAGGGAGGGTCACCCCTCCACTTT.

In this sample, this clonotype turned up a few times. The chain recombines TRBV28 with TRBJ2-3; 10 bases fit TRBD2. V trimming: 5 bases; J trimming: 7 bases; junction bases outside the gene matches: 9. This CDR3 is 15 amino acids long. Germline assignment: CDR1 MDHEN and CDR2 SYDVKM. CDR3 sequence reads: CASSPQRGGRNTQYF. In DNA, the CDR3 is TGTGCCAGCAGTCCCCAGCGGGGGGGCCGGAATACGCAGTATTTT.

The chain uses TRBV27 and TRBJ2-7; D is ambiguous. Trimming shortened V by 5 bases and J by 0 bases, and 17 bases separated the two germline ends. The CDR3 is 16 residues long. The V gene's germline CDR1 is MNHEY and CDR2 SMNVEV (reference sequence). CDR3 DNA: TGTGCCAGCAGTGGAGCTGGACGGAAAAGCTCCTACGAGCAGTACTTC. Its translation is CASSGAGRKSSYEQYF.

The genes are TRBV11-2 and TRBJ1-2; possibly TRBD1 for D (6 bases). The CDR3 loop spans 13 amino acids. V was shortened by 5 bases and J by 8 bases, with 15 bases between the two germline ends. The V gene's germline CDR1 is SGHAT and CDR2 FQNNGV. In nucleotides, the CDR3 is TGTGCCAGCAGCCAAAACACAGGGTTCGGCTACACCTTC. This sequence encodes CASSQNTGFGYTF.

This clonotype has ten or more counts. The chain recombines TRBV7-2 with TRBJ2-7; D gene unclear. The CDR3 is made up of 12 amino acids. Germline assignment: CDR1 SGHTA and CDR2 FQGNSA. V shed 3 bases and J shed 4 bases, with 7 bases lying between them. CDR3 sequence: CASSFLGYEQYF. The DNA of the CDR3 is TGTGCCAGCAGCTTCCTCGGTTACGAGCAGTACTTC. Full variable domain (missing parts from reference TRBV7-2 and TRBJ2-7): GAGVSQSPSNKVTEKGKDVELRCDPISGHTALYWYRQSLGQGLEFLIYFQGNSAPDKSGLPSDRFSAERTGGSVSTLTIQRTQQEDSAVYLCASSFLGYEQYFGPGTRLTVT.

The chain couples TRBV3-1 to TRBJ2-1; a weak D match, TRBD2 (5 bases). V was pared by 1 base and J by 1 base, with 23 bases between. The CDR3 contains 20 residues. Germline CDR1 reads LGHDT; CDR2 reads YNNKEL (reference sequence). CDR3 region: CASSQGMGDRQVPSYNEQFF. The CDR3 bases are TGTGCCAGCAGCCAAGGTATGGGAGACCGCCAGGTTCCGTCCTACAATGAGCAGTTCTTC.

The gene calls are TRBV25-1 and TRBJ2-5; 9 nucleotides agree with TRBD1. Germline assignment: CDR1 MGHDK and CDR2 SYGVNS. CDR3 length: 16 residues. The ends lost 3 bases at V and 4 bases at J; junction bases unmatched: 9. The CDR3: CASSDSGTGMAETQYF. For the CDR3, the DNA is TGTGCCAGCAGTGACTCCGGGACAGGGATGGCAGAGACCCAGTACTTC.

This clonotype was recorded many times. The chain is built from TRBV29-1 and TRBJ2-7; D unresolved. Germline V lookup: CDR1 SQVTM, CDR2 ANQGSEA. V was cut by 4 bases and J by 2 bases, with 9 bases left in between. CDR3 length equals 12 residues. The DNA for the CDR3 is TGCAGCGTTGCAGAGGCGACCTACGAGCAGTACTTC. It yields the protein CSVAEATYEQYF.

The table lists this clonotype with a few counts. The chain combines TRBV27 with TRBJ1-2, with 8 bases lining up with TRBD1. Germline lookup yields CDR1 MNHEY and CDR2 SMNVEV (reference sequence). V gave up 5 bases and J gave up 1 base; unmatched junction bases: 9. The CDR3 length is 16 residues. As DNA, the CDR3 is TGTGCCAGCAGTCCGGACAGGGCCTGGGGTAACTATGGCTACACCTTC. Translation: CASSPDRAWGNYGYTF.

The chain recombines TRBV7-2 with TRBJ1-5, with TRBD1 identical over 10 bases. Germline V gene lookup returns CDR1 SGHTA and CDR2 FQGNSA. J was trimmed by 5 bases and V by 5 bases; bases with no gene match: 3. CDR3 length equals 14 residues. This CDR3 is CASSRTGGHQPQHF. The CDR3 DNA is TGTGCCAGCAGCAGGACAGGGGGACATCAGCCCCAGCATTTT.

The rearrangement links TRBV18 to TRBJ1-2; the D gene is possibly TRBD1 (6 bases). The CDR3 runs 12 residues. The germline CDR1 and CDR2 sequences are KGHSH and LQKENI. The V gene lost 6 bases and the J gene lost 7 bases, with 12 bases spanning the gap. CDR3 in amino acids: CASSTQGFGYTF. In nucleotides, the CDR3 is TGTGCCAGCTCTACCCAGGGGTTTGGCTACACCTTC.

The V and J genes are TRBV27 and TRBJ1-2, with TRBD1 as a possible D gene (5 bases). The CDR3 runs 15 residues. V shed 4 bases and J shed 6 bases, with 18 bases lying between them. From germline, CDR1 is MNHEY and CDR2 SMNVEV (reference sequence). DNA for the CDR3: TGTGCCAGCAGTTCCCCTCAGGGTAGTATTAATGGCTACACCTTC. Protein sequence: CASSSPQGSINGYTF.

V gene TRBV5-1 combines with J gene TRBJ1-2; possibly TRBD1 for D (6 bases). Germline values: CDR1 SGHRS, CDR2 YFSETQ. V lost 6 bases to trimming and J lost 4 bases, with 13 bases between them. This CDR3 has 13 amino acids. The CDR3 region has the DNA TGCGCCAGCACCGTACAGGGTAGCTATGGCTACACCTTC. Its protein product is CASTVQGSYGYTF. Full variable domain (remainder filled in from reference TRBV5-1 and TRBJ1-2): KAGVTQTPRYLIKTRGQQVTLSCSPISGHRSVSWYQQTPGQGLQFLFEYFSETQRNKGNFPGRFSGRQFSNSRSEMNVSTLELGDSALYLCASTVQGSYGYTFGSGTRLTVV.

The CDR3 is CASSQVPPRDQPQHF. The CDR3 bases are TGCGCCAGCAGCCAAGTCCCTCCCCGCGATCAGCCCCAGCATTTT. The V gene is TRBV4-1, the J gene TRBJ1-5; D not certain. The V end was cut by 1 base, the J end by 5 bases, with 12 bases between. The V gene's germline CDR1 is MGHRA and CDR2 YSYEKL. This CDR3 has 15 amino acids.

This clonotype was detected ten times or more. The chain joins TRBV7-3 to TRBJ2-3, with a tentative D call TRBD2 (6 bases). The V and J ends lost 5 bases and 6 bases respectively, with 15 bases between them. This CDR3 is 14 amino acids long. CDR1 and CDR2 from the germline V gene are SGHTA and FQGTGA. The CDR3 reads CASSLATRVDTQYF. CDR3 in DNA: TGTGCCAGCAGCCTCGCGACTAGAGTGGATACGCAGTATTTT.

This clonotype was counted many times. The CDR3 loop reads CSLRRPSSLEQYF. The DNA of the CDR3 is TGCAGCCTCAGGCGCCCTTCGTCTTTGGAGCAGTACTTC. This chain uses TRBV20-1 with TRBJ2-7, with D uncertain. The CDR3 loop spans 13 amino acids. The germline V gene has CDR1 DFQATT and CDR2 SNEGSKA (reference sequence).

This clonotype turned up a few times. The chain uses TRBV24-1 and TRBJ2-2; TRBD1 matches at 7 bases. CDR3 length equals 14 residues. The trim removed 5 bases at V and 5 bases at J, leaving 4 bases unmatched. CDR1 is KGHDR, CDR2 SFDVKD, per germline. CDR3 sequence (DNA): TGTGCCACCAGTGCGAGGGGGCGGACCGGGGAGCTGTTTTTT. Encoded protein: CATSARGRTGELFF.

This clonotype was picked up a small number of times. J is TRBJ1-4 and V is TRBV12-3 or TRBV12-4, with D possibly being TRBD1 (6 bases). V was trimmed by 3 bases and J by 3 bases, leaving 8 bases between them. CDR3 size: 14 residues. CDR3 in DNA: TGTGCCAGCAGTTTCACAGGGTCTAATGAAAAACTGTTTTTT. It encodes CASSFTGSNEKLFF.

The chain recombines TRBV7-6 with TRBJ2-1; possible D gene TRBD2, 6 bases. CDR3 length: 16 residues. Looked up from germline, CDR1 is SGHVS and CDR2 is FNYEAQ. Between the trimmed V and J ends, which lost 5 bases and 6 bases, there was a span of 20 bases. The CDR3: CASSANVAGRINEQFF. The DNA of the CDR3 is TGTGCCAGCAGCGCGAACGTAGCTGGGAGGATCAATGAGCAGTTCTTC. The full variable domain, in which reference TRBV7-6 and TRBJ2-1 provide the parts outside the CDR3, is GAGVSQSPRYKVTKRGQDVALRCDPISGHVSLYWYRQALGQGPEFLTYFNYEAQQDKSGLPNDRFSAERPEGSISTLTIQRTEQRDSAMYRCASSANVAGRINEQFFGPGTRLTVL.

CDR3 sequence (DNA): TGTGCCAGCTCCGAACGACCTCAGGGGACAGAGACCCAGTACTTC. Residues: CASSERPQGTETQYF. The chain is built from TRBV18 and TRBJ2-5; TRBD1 is a possible D gene (6 bases). V gave up 6 bases and J gave up 4 bases, with 18 bases separating them. The CDR3 consists of 15 residues. Germline V lookup: CDR1 KGHSH, CDR2 LQKENI. The complete variable domain, with remaining parts taken from reference TRBV18 and TRBJ2-5, reads NAGVMQNPRHLVRRRGQEARLRCSPMKGHSHVYWYRQLPEEGLKFMVYLQKENIIDESGMPKERFSAEFPKEGPSILRIQQVVRGDSAAYFCASSERPQGTETQYFGPGTRLLVL.

The genes are TRBV7-8 and TRBJ2-1, with D perhaps given as TRBD1 or TRBD2 (7 bases each). Trimming pared 4 bases from V and 9 bases from J, leaving 13 bases between. CDR1 and CDR2 (germline): SGHVS, FQNEAQ. The CDR3 totals 13 residues. CDR3 DNA sequence: TGTGCCAGCAGCTCCGACAGGGAGGGTGAGCAGTTCTTC. Translated, it gives CASSSDREGEQFF.

This clonotype was counted many times. The chain recombines TRBV7-9 with TRBJ1-2; D is perhaps TRBD1 (6 bases). The germline CDR1 and CDR2 sequences are SEHNR and FQNEAQ (reference sequence). The length of the CDR3 is 12 residues. V was trimmed by 8 bases and J by 2 bases, leaving 9 bases between them. CDR3 protein: CASQGPNYGYTF. For the CDR3, the DNA is TGTGCCAGCCAGGGGCCAAACTATGGCTACACCTTC.

The sample holds a few counts of this clonotype. The chain joins TRBV4-2 to TRBJ2-1; 10 nucleotides agree with TRBD1. V gave up 4 bases and J gave up 7 bases; unmatched junction bases: 10. Germline CDR1 is LGHNA and CDR2 is YNFKEQ. The CDR3 totals 16 residues. The CDR3, as DNA: TGTGCCAGCAGCCCCCGACAGGGGGCGGGTTCGAATGAGCAGTTCTTC. Residues: CASSPRQGAGSNEQFF.

This clonotype was recorded many times. The rearrangement uses TRBV29-1 and TRBJ2-5; D remains ambiguous. Germline V gives CDR1 SQVTM, CDR2 ANQGSEA. The V end lost 4 bases, the J end lost 5 bases, and 11 bases lay between the germline ends. The CDR3 extends over 12 amino acids. The CDR3 DNA sequence: TGCAGCGTTGTAATGGGCTCGGAGACCCAGTACTTC. It codes for CSVVMGSETQYF.